The rows below give T cell receptor beta chains drawn from one sample of a study of blood T cell repertoires in COVID-19. TCRdb's copy holds only in-frame clones and misses some; the assay was immunoSEQ multiplex PCR. The sample includes roughly 250,000 clones, roughly 90% of them seen just once. Sequenced input: peripheral blood. These receptors were collected from a man aged 25-40 years with acute or convalescent COVID-19. CDR3s include the opening cysteine and the closing phenylalanine or tryptophan. Each record gives: CDR3 protein, CDR3 DNA, D gene, clone size, V gene, J gene. D genes are given only for firm matches. Only part of the rows carry a size: once, few, many, or a class if the clone is expanded.

CDR3 protein: CASSQGASETQYF; CDR3 DNA: TGCGCCAGCAGCCAAGGCGCCTCAGAGACCCAGTACTTC; D gene: NA; clone size: NA; V gene: TRBV4-1; J gene: TRBJ2-5
CDR3 protein: CASRLSGGSTDTQYF; CDR3 DNA: TGTGCCAGCAGACTTAGCGGGGGTAGCACAGATACGCAGTATTTT; D gene: TRBD2; clone size: NA; V gene: TRBV3-1/TRBV3-2; J gene: TRBJ2-3
CDR3 protein: CASSPWVGDTEAFF; CDR3 DNA: TGTGCCAGCAGCCCCTGGGTAGGGGACACTGAAGCTTTCTTT; D gene: NA; clone size: NA; V gene: TRBV6-5; J gene: TRBJ1-1
CDR3 protein: CASSYRLAGQETQYF; CDR3 DNA: TGTGCCAGCAGTTACCGACTAGCGGGACAAGAGACCCAGTACTTC; D gene: TRBD2; clone size: NA; V gene: TRBV5-4; J gene: TRBJ2-5
CDR3 protein: CASSDGLKQYF; CDR3 DNA: TGTGCCAGCAGTGATGGCCTTAAGCAGTACTTC; D gene: NA; clone size: NA; V gene: TRBV25-1; J gene: TRBJ2-7
CDR3 protein: CAVGQGDYEQYF; CDR3 DNA: TGTGCCGTGGGACAGGGGGACTACGAGCAGTACTTC; D gene: TRBD1; clone size: NA; V gene: TRBV30; J gene: TRBJ2-7
CDR3 protein: CATSDLGSPLHF; CDR3 DNA: TGTGCCACCAGTGATTTGGGCTCACCCCTCCACTTT; D gene: NA; clone size: NA; V gene: TRBV24-1; J gene: TRBJ1-6
CDR3 protein: CASAKGGAGNYGYTF; CDR3 DNA: TGTGCCAGCGCGAAGGGCGGGGCAGGGAACTATGGCTACACCTTC; D gene: NA; clone size: NA; V gene: TRBV28; J gene: TRBJ1-2
CDR3 protein: CASSFGQGGNEQYF; CDR3 DNA: TGCGCCAGCAGCTTCGGGCAGGGTGGCAACGAGCAGTACTTC; D gene: NA; clone size: once; V gene: TRBV5-1; J gene: TRBJ2-7
CDR3 protein: CASSRGSEAFF; CDR3 DNA: TGTGCCAGCTCCCGGGGGTCTGAAGCTTTCTTT; D gene: NA; clone size: NA; V gene: TRBV18; J gene: TRBJ1-1
CDR3 protein: CASSYEGGTNYGYTF; CDR3 DNA: TGTGCCAGCAGTTACGAGGGCGGGACTAACTATGGCTACACCTTC; D gene: NA; clone size: NA; V gene: TRBV6-5; J gene: TRBJ1-2
CDR3 protein: CAGRAQGLSGYTF; CDR3 DNA: TGTGCCGGACGGGCCCAGGGGCTAAGTGGCTACACCTTC; D gene: NA; clone size: NA; V gene: TRBV2; J gene: TRBJ1-2
CDR3 protein: CASTSGRSETQYF; CDR3 DNA: TGTGCCAGCACTAGCGGGAGGTCAGAGACCCAGTACTTC; D gene: TRBD2; clone size: once; V gene: TRBV18; J gene: TRBJ2-5
CDR3 protein: CASSTPGLGGGTQYF; CDR3 DNA: TGTGCCAGCAGTACACCGGGACTAGGGGGGGGTACGCAGTATTTT; D gene: TRBD2; clone size: NA; V gene: TRBV6-6; J gene: TRBJ2-3
CDR3 protein: CASTPYRGGGELFF; CDR3 DNA: TGCGCCAGCACCCCGTACAGGGGAGGCGGGGAGCTGTTTTTT; D gene: NA; clone size: NA; V gene: TRBV5-1; J gene: TRBJ2-2
CDR3 protein: CASSSISRGTNTEAFF; CDR3 DNA: TGTGCCAGCAGTTCTATATCCAGGGGTACTAACACTGAAGCTTTCTTT; D gene: NA; clone size: NA; V gene: TRBV27; J gene: TRBJ1-1
CDR3 protein: CASSYAGASYNSPLHF; CDR3 DNA: TGTGCCAGCAGTTACGCTGGGGCATCCTATAATTCACCCCTCCACTTT; D gene: NA; clone size: NA; V gene: TRBV6-5; J gene: TRBJ1-6
CDR3 protein: CASSLTRSAYEQYF; CDR3 DNA: TGTGCCAGCAGCTTAACTAGAAGTGCCTACGAGCAGTACTTC; D gene: NA; clone size: NA; V gene: TRBV7-6; J gene: TRBJ2-7
CDR3 protein: CASRDSSNQPQHF; CDR3 DNA: TGTGCCAGCCGGGACAGCTCCAATCAGCCCCAGCATTTT; D gene: TRBD1; clone size: NA; V gene: TRBV28; J gene: TRBJ1-5
CDR3 protein: CASRALAYRAHQPQHF; CDR3 DNA: TGTGCCAGCAGGGCCCTGGCCTACAGGGCTCATCAGCCCCAGCATTTT; D gene: NA; clone size: NA; V gene: TRBV28; J gene: TRBJ1-5
CDR3 protein: CASLITQGSDTQYF; CDR3 DNA: TGTGCCAGCCTAATCACACAGGGTTCAGATACGCAGTATTTT; D gene: NA; clone size: NA; V gene: TRBV2; J gene: TRBJ2-3
CDR3 protein: CASRGTETNSPLHF; CDR3 DNA: TGTGCCAGCAGGGGGACTGAAACTAATTCACCCCTCCACTTT; D gene: NA; clone size: NA; V gene: TRBV6-5; J gene: TRBJ1-6
CDR3 protein: CASSSGLAELYEQYF; CDR3 DNA: TGTGCCAGCAGCTCGGGACTAGCGGAGCTCTACGAGCAGTACTTC; D gene: TRBD2; clone size: NA; V gene: TRBV7-2; J gene: TRBJ2-7
CDR3 protein: CAWSVGGNSPLHF; CDR3 DNA: TGTGCCTGGAGTGTAGGCGGAAATTCACCCCTCCACTTT; D gene: NA; clone size: NA; V gene: TRBV30; J gene: TRBJ1-6
CDR3 protein: CASSYGQRGNTEAFF; CDR3 DNA: TGCGCCAGCAGCTATGGCCAAAGAGGGAACACTGAAGCTTTCTTT; D gene: NA; clone size: once; V gene: TRBV5-1; J gene: TRBJ1-1
CDR3 protein: CASYRLASYNEQFF; CDR3 DNA: TGTGCCAGTTACCGACTAGCGAGTTACAATGAGCAGTTCTTC; D gene: TRBD2; clone size: NA; V gene: TRBV6-5; J gene: TRBJ2-1
CDR3 protein: CASSPGAGLAEGIQYF; CDR3 DNA: TGCGCCAGCAGCCCGGGGGCGGGACTAGCGGAGGGCATTCAGTACTTC; D gene: TRBD2; clone size: NA; V gene: TRBV5-1; J gene: TRBJ2-4
CDR3 protein: CASSVERKDNSPLHF; CDR3 DNA: TGTGCCAGCAGCGTAGAGCGGAAAGATAATTCACCCCTCCACTTT; D gene: NA; clone size: NA; V gene: TRBV9; J gene: TRBJ1-6
CDR3 protein: CASSFHSGNTIYF; CDR3 DNA: TGTGCCAGCAGCTTCCACTCTGGAAACACCATATATTTT; D gene: NA; clone size: NA; V gene: TRBV5-4; J gene: TRBJ1-3
CDR3 protein: CASSLHGQGSSNQPQHF; CDR3 DNA: TGTGCCAGCAGCCTGCATGGACAGGGGAGTAGTAATCAGCCCCAGCATTTT; D gene: TRBD1; clone size: NA; V gene: TRBV5-8; J gene: TRBJ1-5
CDR3 protein: CASSRRQLTGELFF; CDR3 DNA: TGTGCCAGCAGCCGCAGACAGCTCACCGGGGAGCTGTTTTTT; D gene: NA; clone size: NA; V gene: TRBV3-1/TRBV3-2; J gene: TRBJ2-2
CDR3 protein: CASSLLDSSTDTQYF; CDR3 DNA: TGTGCCAGCAGTCTCCTGGACTCTAGCACAGATACGCAGTATTTT; D gene: NA; clone size: NA; V gene: TRBV27; J gene: TRBJ2-3
CDR3 protein: CASSLGDNFVVNTGELFF; CDR3 DNA: TGTGCCAGCAGCTTGGGGGACAATTTCGTAGTGAACACCGGGGAGCTGTTTTTT; D gene: NA; clone size: NA; V gene: TRBV5-6; J gene: TRBJ2-2
CDR3 protein: CASSPMGRGLFDTEAFF; CDR3 DNA: TGTGCCAGCAGCCCAATGGGCAGGGGGTTATTTGACACTGAAGCTTTCTTT; D gene: TRBD1; clone size: NA; V gene: TRBV5-8; J gene: TRBJ1-1
CDR3 protein: CAGGRGAGTDTQYF; CDR3 DNA: TGTGCCGGGGGGCGGGGGGCAGGCACAGATACGCAGTATTTT; D gene: TRBD2; clone size: NA; V gene: TRBV28; J gene: TRBJ2-3
CDR3 protein: CSVDNRGRTDTQYF; CDR3 DNA: TGCAGCGTTGACAACAGGGGGCGCACAGATACGCAGTATTTT; D gene: TRBD1; clone size: once; V gene: TRBV29-1; J gene: TRBJ2-3
CDR3 protein: CASSLWGGGIPGELFF; CDR3 DNA: TGTGCCAGCAGTTTATGGGGCGGGGGGATACCCGGGGAGCTGTTTTTT; D gene: TRBD2; clone size: NA; V gene: TRBV27; J gene: TRBJ2-2
CDR3 protein: CASSTVLGGTHQPQHF; CDR3 DNA: TGTGCCAGCAGCACCGTCTTGGGAGGGACCCATCAGCCCCAGCATTTT; D gene: NA; clone size: once; V gene: TRBV28; J gene: TRBJ1-5
CDR3 protein: CASSPDGAPNQPQHF; CDR3 DNA: TGTGCCAGCAGCCCCGATGGGGCCCCTAATCAGCCCCAGCATTTT; D gene: NA; clone size: NA; V gene: TRBV11-2; J gene: TRBJ1-5
CDR3 protein: CASSYPGQGANEQYF; CDR3 DNA: TGTGCCAGCTCCTATCCGGGACAGGGGGCAAACGAGCAGTACTTC; D gene: TRBD1; clone size: NA; V gene: TRBV18; J gene: TRBJ2-7